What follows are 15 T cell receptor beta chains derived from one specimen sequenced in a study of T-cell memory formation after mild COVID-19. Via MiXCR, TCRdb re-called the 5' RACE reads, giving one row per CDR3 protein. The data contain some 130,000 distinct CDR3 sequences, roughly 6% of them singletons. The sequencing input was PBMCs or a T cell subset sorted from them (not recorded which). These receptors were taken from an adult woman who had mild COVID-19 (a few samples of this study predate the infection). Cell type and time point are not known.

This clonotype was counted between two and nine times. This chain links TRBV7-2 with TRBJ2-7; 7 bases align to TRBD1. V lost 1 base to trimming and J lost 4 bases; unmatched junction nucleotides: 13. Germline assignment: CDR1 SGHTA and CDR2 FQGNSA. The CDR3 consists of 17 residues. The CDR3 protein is CASSLGGTVQRKYEQYF. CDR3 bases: TGTGCCAGCAGCTTAGGAGGGACAGTCCAAAGAAAATACGAGCAGTACTTC.

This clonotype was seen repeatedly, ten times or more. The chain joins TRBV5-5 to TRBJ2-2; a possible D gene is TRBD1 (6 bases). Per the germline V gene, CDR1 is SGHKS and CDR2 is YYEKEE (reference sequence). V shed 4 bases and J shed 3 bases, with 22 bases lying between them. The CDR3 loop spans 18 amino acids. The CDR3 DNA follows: TGTGCCAGCAGCAGCGCAGCAGGGGCCTTAGTTGACACCGGGGAGCTGTTTTTT. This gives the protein CASSSAAGALVDTGELFF.

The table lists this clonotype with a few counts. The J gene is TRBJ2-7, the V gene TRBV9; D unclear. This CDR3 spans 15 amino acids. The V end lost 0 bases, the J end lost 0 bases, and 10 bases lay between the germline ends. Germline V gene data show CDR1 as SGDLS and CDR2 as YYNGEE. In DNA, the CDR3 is TGTGCCAGCAGCGTAGGTACTCTGAGCTCCTACGAGCAGTACTTC. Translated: CASSVGTLSSYEQYF.

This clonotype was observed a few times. CDR3 sequence: CSARGTTGRGIAYQETQYF. DNA of the CDR3: TGCAGTGCTAGAGGAACGACAGGGCGAGGGATAGCCTACCAAGAGACCCAGTACTTC. This chain joins TRBV20-1 and TRBJ2-5; 7 bases map to TRBD1. Germline trimming cut 1 base from V and 0 bases from J; bases unmatched to any gene: 17. The CDR3 consists of 19 residues. Germline-derived CDR1 and CDR2 are DFQATT and SNEGSKA (reference sequence).

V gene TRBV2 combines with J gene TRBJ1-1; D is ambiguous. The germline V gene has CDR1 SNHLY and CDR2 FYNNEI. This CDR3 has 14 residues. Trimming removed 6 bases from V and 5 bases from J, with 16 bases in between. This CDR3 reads CASRPAWGSTEAFF. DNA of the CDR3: TGTGCCAGCAGACCAGCGTGGGGAAGTACTGAAGCTTTCTTT. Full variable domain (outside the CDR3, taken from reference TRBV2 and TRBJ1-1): EPEVTQTPSHQVTQMGQEVILRCVPISNHLYFYWYRQILGQKVEFLVSFYNNEISEKSEIFDDQFSVERPDGSNFTLKIRSTKLEDSAMYFCASRPAWGSTEAFFGQGTRLTVV.

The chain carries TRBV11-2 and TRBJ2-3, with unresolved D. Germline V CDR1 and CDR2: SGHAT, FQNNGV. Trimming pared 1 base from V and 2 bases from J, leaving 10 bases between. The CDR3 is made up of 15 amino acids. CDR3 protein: CASSLGDAVTDTQYF. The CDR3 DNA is TGTGCCAGCAGCTTAGGAGACGCGGTCACAGATACGCAGTATTTT. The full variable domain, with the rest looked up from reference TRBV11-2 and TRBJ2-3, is EAGVAQSPRYKIIEKRQSVAFWCNPISGHATLYWYQQILGQGPKLLIQFQNNGVVDDSQLPKDRFSAERLKGVDSTLKIQPAKLEDSAVYLCASSLGDAVTDTQYFGPGTRLTVL.

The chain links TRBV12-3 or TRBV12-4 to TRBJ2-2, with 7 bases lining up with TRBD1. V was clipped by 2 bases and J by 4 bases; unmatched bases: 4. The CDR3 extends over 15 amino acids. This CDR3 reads CASSLRGRSTGELFF. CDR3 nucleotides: TGTGCCAGCAGTTTAAGGGGGCGCAGCACCGGGGAGCTGTTTTTT.

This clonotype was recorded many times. CDR3 sequence: CSARDMQGAVFGEAFF. For the CDR3, the DNA is TGCAGTGCTAGAGATATGCAGGGGGCTGTTTTTGGTGAAGCTTTCTTT. The chain couples TRBV20-1 to TRBJ1-1; 8 nucleotides match TRBD1. V lost 0 bases, J lost 7 bases, and 13 bases stayed unmatched. CDR1 is DFQATT and CDR2 is SNEGSKA in the germline V gene (reference sequence). CDR3 length: 16 amino acids.

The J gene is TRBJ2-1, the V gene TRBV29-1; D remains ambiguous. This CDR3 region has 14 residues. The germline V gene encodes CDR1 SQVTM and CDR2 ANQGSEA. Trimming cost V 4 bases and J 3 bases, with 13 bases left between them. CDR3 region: CSVVNIRLYNEQFF. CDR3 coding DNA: TGCAGCGTTGTGAACATTAGACTCTACAATGAGCAGTTCTTC.

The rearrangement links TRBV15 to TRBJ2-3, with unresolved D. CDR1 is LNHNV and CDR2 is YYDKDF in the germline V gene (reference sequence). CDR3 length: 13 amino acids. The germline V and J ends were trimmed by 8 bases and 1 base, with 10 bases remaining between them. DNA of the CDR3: TGTGCCACCGGGCGCTTTGGCACAGATACGCAGTATTTT. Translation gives CATGRFGTDTQYF.

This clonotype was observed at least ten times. CDR3 loop: CSAVTQGAKNIQYF. The CDR3 nucleotides are TGCAGTGCGGTGACGCAGGGAGCCAAAAACATTCAGTACTTC. The chain combines TRBV20-1 with TRBJ2-4, with D perhaps TRBD1 (5 bases). V was cut by 6 bases and J by 0 bases, with 12 bases left in between. Germline CDR1 reads DFQATT; CDR2 reads SNEGSKA (reference sequence). This CDR3 region has 14 residues.

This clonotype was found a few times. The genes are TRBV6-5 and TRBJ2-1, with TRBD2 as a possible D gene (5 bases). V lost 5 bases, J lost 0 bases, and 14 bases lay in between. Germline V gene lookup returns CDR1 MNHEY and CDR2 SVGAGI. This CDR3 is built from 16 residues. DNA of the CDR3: TGTGCCAGCAGTACCGGACTGCTAAGCTCCTACAATGAGCAGTTCTTC. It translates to CASSTGLLSSYNEQFF.

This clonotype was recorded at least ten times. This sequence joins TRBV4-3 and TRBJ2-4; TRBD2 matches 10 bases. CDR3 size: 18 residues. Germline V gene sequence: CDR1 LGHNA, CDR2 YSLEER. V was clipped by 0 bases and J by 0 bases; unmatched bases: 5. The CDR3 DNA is TGCGCCAGCAGCCAAGATTACCTAGCGGGGGCAGCCAAAAACATTCAGTACTTC. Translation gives CASSQDYLAGAAKNIQYF.

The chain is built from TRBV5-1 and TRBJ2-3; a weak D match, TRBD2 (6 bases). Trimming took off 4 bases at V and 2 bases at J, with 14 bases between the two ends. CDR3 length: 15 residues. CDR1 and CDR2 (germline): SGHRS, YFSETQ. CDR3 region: CASSPRDSFTDTQYF. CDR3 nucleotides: TGCGCCAGCAGCCCGCGGGACTCTTTCACAGATACGCAGTATTTT.

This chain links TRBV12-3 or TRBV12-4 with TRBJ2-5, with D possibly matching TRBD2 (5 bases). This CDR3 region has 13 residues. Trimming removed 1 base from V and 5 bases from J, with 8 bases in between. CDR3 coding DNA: TGTGCCAGCAGTTTAGTAAGAGGGGAGACCCAGTACTTC. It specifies CASSLVRGETQYF.